These T cell receptor beta chains were read from a single sample in a study of CD4 T cells in relation to SARS-CoV-2 and coronaviruses. Method: immunoSEQ multiplex PCR; TCRdb's copy keeps in-frame clones and lacks some. The data contain about 68,000 clones, over 90% of them seen just once; the ten biggest clones take up under 0.25%. Sequencing was done on a sample of naive CD4+ T cells from PBMCs. The source is a human donor in good health. Each CDR3 is given without its conserved first and last residue.

CDR3aa	v_gene
ASSFVGADSYEQY	TRBV5-6
ASSLKDSRVDTQY	TRBV27
ASSRAVYGYT	TRBV3-1/TRBV3-2
ATSDRQGAKQF	TRBV24-1
ASSALLAGVTDTQY	TRBV19
ASYRTSGRNEQF	TRBV5-1
ASSQDGRWGYGYT	TRBV4-1
ASIGLHEQY	TRBV21-1
ASSRDGNTGELF	TRBV5-1
ASGTATDTQY	TRBV5-1
ASSLAFQETQY	TRBV11-2
ASSMIGGGEEKLF	TRBV19
ASSLDRGPNEKLF	TRBV19
ASSYGSGGGQPQH	TRBV6-6
ASSLVPTETQY	TRBV7-9
ASRSTSLSYNEQF	TRBV28
ASSLGIVRTNYGYT	TRBV7-9
AISELLATDTQY	TRBV10-3
ASSLMAGSPLYEQY	TRBV2
ASSQNPGAYEQY	TRBV3-1/TRBV3-2
AWRGLDTQY	TRBV30
ASSVQGHTQY	TRBV11-1
ASSAEAGDGYT	TRBV9
ASSGGGASRSDTQY	TRBV28
ASSFPAGELF	TRBV7-3
ASSFGLDSYEQY	TRBV7-8
ASLDSFDTGELF	TRBV19
ASSHLDRRAYNEQF	TRBV3-1/TRBV3-2
ASSRGGGWGNEQF	TRBV19
ASSQRSDKVEEAKDTQY	TRBV4-2